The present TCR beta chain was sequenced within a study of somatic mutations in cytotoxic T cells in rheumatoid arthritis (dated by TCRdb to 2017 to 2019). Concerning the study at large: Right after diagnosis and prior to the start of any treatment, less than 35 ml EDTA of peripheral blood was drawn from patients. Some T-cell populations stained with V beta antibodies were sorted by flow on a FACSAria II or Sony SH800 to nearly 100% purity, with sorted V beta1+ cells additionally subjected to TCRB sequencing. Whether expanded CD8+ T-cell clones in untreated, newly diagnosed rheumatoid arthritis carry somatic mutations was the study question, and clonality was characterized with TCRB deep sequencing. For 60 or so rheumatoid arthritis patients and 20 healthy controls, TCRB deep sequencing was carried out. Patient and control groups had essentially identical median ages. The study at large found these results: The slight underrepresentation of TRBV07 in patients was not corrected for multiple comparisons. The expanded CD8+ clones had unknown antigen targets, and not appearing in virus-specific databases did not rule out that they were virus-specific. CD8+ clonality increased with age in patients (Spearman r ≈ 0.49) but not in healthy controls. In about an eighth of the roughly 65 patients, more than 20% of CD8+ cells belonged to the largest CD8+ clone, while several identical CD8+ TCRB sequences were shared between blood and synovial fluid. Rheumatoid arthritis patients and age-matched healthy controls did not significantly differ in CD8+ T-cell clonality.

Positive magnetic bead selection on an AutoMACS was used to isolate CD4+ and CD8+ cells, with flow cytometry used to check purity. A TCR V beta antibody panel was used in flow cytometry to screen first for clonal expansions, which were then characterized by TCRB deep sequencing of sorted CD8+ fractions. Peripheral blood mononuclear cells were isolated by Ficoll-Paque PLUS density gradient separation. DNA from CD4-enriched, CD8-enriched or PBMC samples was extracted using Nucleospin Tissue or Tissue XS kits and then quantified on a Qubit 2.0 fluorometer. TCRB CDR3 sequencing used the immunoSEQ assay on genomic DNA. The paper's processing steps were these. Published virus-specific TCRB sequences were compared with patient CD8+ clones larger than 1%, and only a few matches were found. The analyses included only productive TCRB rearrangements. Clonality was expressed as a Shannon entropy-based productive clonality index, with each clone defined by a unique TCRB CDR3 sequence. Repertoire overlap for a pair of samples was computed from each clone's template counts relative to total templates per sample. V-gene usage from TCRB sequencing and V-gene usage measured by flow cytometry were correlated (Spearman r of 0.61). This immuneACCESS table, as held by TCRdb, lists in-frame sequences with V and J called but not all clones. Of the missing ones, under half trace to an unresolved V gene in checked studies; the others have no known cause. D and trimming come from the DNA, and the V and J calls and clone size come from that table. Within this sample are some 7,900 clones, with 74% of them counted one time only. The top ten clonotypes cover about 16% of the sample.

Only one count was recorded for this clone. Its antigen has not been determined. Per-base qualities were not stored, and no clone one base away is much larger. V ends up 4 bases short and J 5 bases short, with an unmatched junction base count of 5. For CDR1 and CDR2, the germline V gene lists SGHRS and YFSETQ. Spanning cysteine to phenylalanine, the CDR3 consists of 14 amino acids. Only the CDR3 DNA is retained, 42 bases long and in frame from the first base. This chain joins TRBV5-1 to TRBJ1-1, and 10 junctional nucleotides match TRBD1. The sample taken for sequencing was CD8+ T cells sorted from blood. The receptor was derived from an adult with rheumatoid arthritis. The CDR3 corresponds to CASSPRTGGTEAFF. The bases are TGCGCCAGCAGCCCGCGGACAGGGGGGACTGAAGCTTTCTTT.